One T cell receptor (beta chain) is described in this entry. This sample is drawn from a study of blood T cell repertoires in COVID-19. Original methodology: Amplifying reference gene primers gave estimates of nucleated cell counts. The method was immunoSEQ multiplex PCR; TCRdb's version includes in-frame clones alone and lacks a portion of them. D and trimming come from the DNA, and the V and J calls and clone size come from that table. The sample has tens of thousands of clones; 80% to 90% are singletons. Material for sequencing was peripheral blood. This clonotype was obtained from a woman older than 75 with active or convalescent COVID-19.

CDR3 in amino acids: CASSQGGHGLKLFF. As DNA, the CDR3 is TGTGCCAGCAGTCAAGGTGGGCATGGGCTAAAACTGTTTTTT. The chain combines TRBV28 with TRBJ1-4, with D unresolved. Trimming removed 5 bases at V and 10 bases at J, with 17 bases between. Looked up from germline, CDR1 is MDHEN and CDR2 is SYDVKM. This CDR3 region has 14 residues. Complete variable domain (other parts from reference TRBV28 and TRBJ1-4): DVKVTQSSRYLVKRTGEKVFLECVQDMDHENMFWYRQDPGLGLRLIYFSYDVKMKEKGDIPEGYSVSREKKERFSLILESASTNQTSMYLCASSQGGHGLKLFFGSGTQLSVL.